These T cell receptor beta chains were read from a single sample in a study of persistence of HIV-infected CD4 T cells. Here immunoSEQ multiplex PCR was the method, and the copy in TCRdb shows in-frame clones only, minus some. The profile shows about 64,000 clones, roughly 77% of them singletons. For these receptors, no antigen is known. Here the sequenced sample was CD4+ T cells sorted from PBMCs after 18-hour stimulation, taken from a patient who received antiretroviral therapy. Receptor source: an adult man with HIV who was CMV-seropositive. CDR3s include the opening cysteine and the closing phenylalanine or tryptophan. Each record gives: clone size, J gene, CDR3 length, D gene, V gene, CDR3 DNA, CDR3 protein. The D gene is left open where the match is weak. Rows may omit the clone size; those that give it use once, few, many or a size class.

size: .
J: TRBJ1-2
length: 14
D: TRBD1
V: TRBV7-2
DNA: TGTGCCAGCAGCTCGGGACAGCAGAACTATGGCTACACCTTC
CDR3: CASSSGQQNYGYTF

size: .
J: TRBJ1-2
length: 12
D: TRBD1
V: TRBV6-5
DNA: TGTGCCACCCAAGGCGAGGGGGCTGGCTACACCTTC
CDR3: CATQGEGAGYTF

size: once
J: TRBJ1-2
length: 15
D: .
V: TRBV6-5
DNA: TGTGCCAGCAGTTACTCGTCCCCCAGCCACTATGGCTACACCTTC
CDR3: CASSYSSPSHYGYTF

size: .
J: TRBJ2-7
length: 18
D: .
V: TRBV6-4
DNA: TGTGCCAGCAGTGACCTCCTTGCTGACACTCGCGGTGACTACGAGCAGTACTTC
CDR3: CASSDLLADTRGDYEQYF

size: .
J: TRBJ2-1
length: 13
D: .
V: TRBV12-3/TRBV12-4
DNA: TGTGCCAGCAGTTTAACTTCTAGATCCGAGCAGTTCTTC
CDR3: CASSLTSRSEQFF

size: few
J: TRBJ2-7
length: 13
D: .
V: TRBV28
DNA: TGTGCCAGCAGCTCTGCGGGGTCCTACGAGCAGTACTTC
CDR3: CASSSAGSYEQYF

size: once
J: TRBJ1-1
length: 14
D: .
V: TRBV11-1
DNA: TGTGCCAGCAGCTTAGGAGAGAGGGATACTGAAGCTTTCTTT
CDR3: CASSLGERDTEAFF

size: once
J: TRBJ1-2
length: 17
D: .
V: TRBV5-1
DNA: TGCGCCAGCAGCTTGGGAGGGGGTGTAGGGGAACTGGATGGCTACACCTTC
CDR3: CASSLGGGVGELDGYTF

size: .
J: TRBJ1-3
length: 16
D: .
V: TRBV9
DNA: TGTGCCAGCAGCGTAGGAATGGGCCTCTCTGGAAACACCATATATTTT
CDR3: CASSVGMGLSGNTIYF

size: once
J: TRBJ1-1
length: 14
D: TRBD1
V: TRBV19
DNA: TGTGCCAGTAAGGACCCGACAGGGAGCACTGAAGCTTTCTTT
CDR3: CASKDPTGSTEAFF

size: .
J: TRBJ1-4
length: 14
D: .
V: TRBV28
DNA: TGTGCCAGCAGTACACCAGCAACTAATGAAAAACTGTTTTTT
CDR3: CASSTPATNEKLFF

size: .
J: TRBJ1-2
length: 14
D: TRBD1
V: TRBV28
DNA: TGTGCCAGCACCTCGATGACAGGGATAGATGGCTACACCTTC
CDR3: CASTSMTGIDGYTF

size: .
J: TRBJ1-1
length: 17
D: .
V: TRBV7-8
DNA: TGTGCCAGCAGCTTAGAAGGGCAGTTTCTCATGAACACTGAAGCTTTCTTT
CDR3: CASSLEGQFLMNTEAFF

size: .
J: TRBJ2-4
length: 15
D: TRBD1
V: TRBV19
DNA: TGTGCCAGTAGTACGGACAGGGGTGCCAAAAACATTCAGTACTTC
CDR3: CASSTDRGAKNIQYF

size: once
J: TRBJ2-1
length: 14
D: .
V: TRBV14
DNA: TGTGCCAGCAGCCCGGGGTTCTCCTACAATGAGCAGTTCTTC
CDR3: CASSPGFSYNEQFF

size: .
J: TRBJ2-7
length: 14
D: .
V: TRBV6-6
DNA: TGTGCCAGCACCTCCAGGGACCCCGGGAAAGAGCAGTACTTC
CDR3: CASTSRDPGKEQYF

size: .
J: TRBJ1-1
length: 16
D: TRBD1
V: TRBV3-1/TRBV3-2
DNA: TGTGCCAGCAGCCCCGGGACAGGGGGTGGGAACACTGAAGCTTTCTTT
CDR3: CASSPGTGGGNTEAFF

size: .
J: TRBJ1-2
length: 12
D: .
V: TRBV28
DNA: TGTGCCAGCAGCTCTAACCGCTATGGCTACACCTTC
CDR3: CASSSNRYGYTF

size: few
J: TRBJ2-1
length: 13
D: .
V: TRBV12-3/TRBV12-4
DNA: TGTGCCAGCACCACTTACAGGATCAATGAGCAGTTCTTC
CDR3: CASTTYRINEQFF

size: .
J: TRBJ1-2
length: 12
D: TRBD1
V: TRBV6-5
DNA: TGTGCCAGCAGTCCACAGGGGACGGGCTACACCTTC
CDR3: CASSPQGTGYTF

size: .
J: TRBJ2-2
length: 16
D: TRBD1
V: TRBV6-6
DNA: TGTGCCAGCAGATATGGACAGGGTCGGGTCACCGGGGAGCTGTTTTTT
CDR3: CASRYGQGRVTGELFF

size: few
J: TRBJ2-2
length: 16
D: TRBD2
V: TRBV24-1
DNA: TGTGCCACCAGTGACCAAAGCGGGGCCAACACCGGGGAGCTGTTTTTT
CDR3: CATSDQSGANTGELFF

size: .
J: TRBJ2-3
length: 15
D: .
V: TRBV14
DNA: TGTGCCAGCAGCCAAAATTGGTGGGGGACAGATACGCAGTATTTT
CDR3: CASSQNWWGTDTQYF

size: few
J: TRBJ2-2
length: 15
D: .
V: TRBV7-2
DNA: TGTGCCAGCAGCTTAGATAGGCGGGACACCGGGGAGCTGTTTTTT
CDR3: CASSLDRRDTGELFF

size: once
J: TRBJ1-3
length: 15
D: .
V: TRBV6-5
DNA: TGTGCCAGCAGTTACTCTACGAGCTCTGGAAACACCATATATTTT
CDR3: CASSYSTSSGNTIYF

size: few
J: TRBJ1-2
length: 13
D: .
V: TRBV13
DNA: TGTGCCAGCAGCTTAGAATCCGGCTATGGCTACACCTTC
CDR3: CASSLESGYGYTF

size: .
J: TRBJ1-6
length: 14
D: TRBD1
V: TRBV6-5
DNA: TGTGCCAGCAGGCGGAGGGACAGGAATTCACCCCTCCACTTT
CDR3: CASRRRDRNSPLHF

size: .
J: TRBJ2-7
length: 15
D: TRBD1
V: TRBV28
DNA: TGTGCCAGCAGGCTCCCGGGACAGGGATCTTGGGAGCAGTACTTC
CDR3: CASRLPGQGSWEQYF

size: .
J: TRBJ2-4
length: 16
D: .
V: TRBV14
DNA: TGTGCCAGCAGCCAAGGTTCCGGGGGAGCCAAAAACATTCAGTACTTC
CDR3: CASSQGSGGAKNIQYF

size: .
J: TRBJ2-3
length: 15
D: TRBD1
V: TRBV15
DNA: TGTGCCACCAGCAGAGACAGGGGGCGCGGAGATACGCAGTATTTT
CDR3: CATSRDRGRGDTQYF

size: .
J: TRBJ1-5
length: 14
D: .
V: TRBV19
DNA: TGTGCCAGTAGTATTTCGGGAGACCAGTTTAAGCGGCATTTT
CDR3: CASSISGDQFKRHF

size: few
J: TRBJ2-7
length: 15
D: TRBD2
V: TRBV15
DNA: TGTGCCACCAGCAGAGAATACGGGGGGAGCTACGAGCAGTACTTC
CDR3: CATSREYGGSYEQYF

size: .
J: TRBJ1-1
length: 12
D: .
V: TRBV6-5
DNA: TGTGCCAGCAGTTACTCAACAGGAGAAGCTTTCTTT
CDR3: CASSYSTGEAFF

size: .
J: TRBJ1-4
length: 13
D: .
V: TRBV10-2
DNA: TGCGCCAGCAGCCTACGGCAGTATGAAAAACTGTTTTTT
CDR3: CASSLRQYEKLFF

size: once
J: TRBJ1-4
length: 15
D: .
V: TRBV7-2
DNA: TGTGCCAGCAGCTTAGAAGCCGTCGCGGATGAAAAACTGTTTTTT
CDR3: CASSLEAVADEKLFF

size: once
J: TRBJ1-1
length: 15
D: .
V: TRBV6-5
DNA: TGTGCCAGCTCCGACGGGGGGAGGATGAACACTGAAGCTTTCTTT
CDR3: CASSDGGRMNTEAFF

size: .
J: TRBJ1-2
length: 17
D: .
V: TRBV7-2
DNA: TGTGCCAGCAGCTCCGATTCCGGGACTCGGGCGGACTATGGCTACACCTTC
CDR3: CASSSDSGTRADYGYTF

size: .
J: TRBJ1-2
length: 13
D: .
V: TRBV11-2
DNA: TGTGCCAGCAGCTCTAGCGGTGGCTATGGCTACACCTTC
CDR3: CASSSSGGYGYTF

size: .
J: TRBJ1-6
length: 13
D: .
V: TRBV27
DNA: TGTGCCAGCAGTTTGTCCTATAATTCACCCCTCCACTTT
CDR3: CASSLSYNSPLHF

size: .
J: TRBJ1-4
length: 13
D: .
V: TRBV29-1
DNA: TGCAGCGTTGATCCGGGGATAGGTGAAAAACTGTTTTTT
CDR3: CSVDPGIGEKLFF

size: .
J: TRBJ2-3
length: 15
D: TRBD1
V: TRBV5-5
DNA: TGTGCCAGCAGCTTGCGGGACAGGAGGACAGATACGCAGTATTTT
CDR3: CASSLRDRRTDTQYF

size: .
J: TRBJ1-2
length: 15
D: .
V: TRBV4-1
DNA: TGCGCCAGCAGCCAGGCAAATACAGAGAACTATGGCTACACCTTC
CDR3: CASSQANTENYGYTF

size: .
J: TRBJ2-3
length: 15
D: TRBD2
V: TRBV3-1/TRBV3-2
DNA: TGTGCCAGCAGCTTGACTAGCGGGGGAACAGATACGCAGTATTTT
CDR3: CASSLTSGGTDTQYF

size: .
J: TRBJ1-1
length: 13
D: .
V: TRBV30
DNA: TGTGCCTGGATCGGCCCGGCGAACACTGAAGCTTTCTTT
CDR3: CAWIGPANTEAFF

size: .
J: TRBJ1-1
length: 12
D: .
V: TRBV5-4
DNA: TGTGCCAGCAGCTTGGAGACAGCTGAAGCTTTCTTT
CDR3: CASSLETAEAFF

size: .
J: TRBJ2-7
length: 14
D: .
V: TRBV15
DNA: TGTGCCACCAGCAGAGTTGCAGGTCTCTACGAGCAGTACTTC
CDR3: CATSRVAGLYEQYF

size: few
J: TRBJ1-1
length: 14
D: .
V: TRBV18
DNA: TGTGCCAGCTCAGGGCAGGGCGGAAACACTGAAGCTTTCTTT
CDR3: CASSGQGGNTEAFF

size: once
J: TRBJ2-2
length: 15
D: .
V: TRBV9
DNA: TGTGCCAGCAGCGTAGAAGGGACGAACACCGGGGAGCTGTTTTTT
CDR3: CASSVEGTNTGELFF

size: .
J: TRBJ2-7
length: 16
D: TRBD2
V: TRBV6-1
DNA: TGTGCCAGCAGTGATAGCCCTAGCGGGGGGGCGCGCGAGCAGTACTTC
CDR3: CASSDSPSGGAREQYF

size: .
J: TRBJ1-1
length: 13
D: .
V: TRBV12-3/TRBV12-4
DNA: TGTGCCAGCAGACACAGGCGTAACACTGAAGCTTTCTTT
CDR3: CASRHRRNTEAFF

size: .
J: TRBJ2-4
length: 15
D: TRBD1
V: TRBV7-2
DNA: TGTGCCAGCTCCGGGGACAGGGGAGCCAAAAACATTCAGTACTTC
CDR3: CASSGDRGAKNIQYF

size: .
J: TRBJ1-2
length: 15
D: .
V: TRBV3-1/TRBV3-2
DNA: TGTGCCAGCAGCCGTACGGACAGACCGATCTATGGCTACACCTTC
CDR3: CASSRTDRPIYGYTF

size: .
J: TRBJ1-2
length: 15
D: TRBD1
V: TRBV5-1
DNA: TGCGCCAGCAGCTTGGGGTTAGGACAGGGTGCTGGCTACACCTTC
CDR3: CASSLGLGQGAGYTF